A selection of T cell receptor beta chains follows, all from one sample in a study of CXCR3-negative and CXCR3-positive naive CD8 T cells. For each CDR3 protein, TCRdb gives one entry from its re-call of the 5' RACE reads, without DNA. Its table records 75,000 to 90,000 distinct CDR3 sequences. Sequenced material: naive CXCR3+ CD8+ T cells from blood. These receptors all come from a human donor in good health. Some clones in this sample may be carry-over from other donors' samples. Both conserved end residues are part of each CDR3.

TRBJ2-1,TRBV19,CASSTTGGWSYNEQFF
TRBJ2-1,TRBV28,CASSSFDEQFF
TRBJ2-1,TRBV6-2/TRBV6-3,CASILAGALYNEQFF
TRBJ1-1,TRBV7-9,CASWNGGLAFF
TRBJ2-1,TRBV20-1,CSARDFYGISYNGQFF
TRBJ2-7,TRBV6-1,CASSEASGGNSYEQYF
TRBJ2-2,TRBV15,CATSRERWQANTGELFF
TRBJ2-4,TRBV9,CASSAGGGGGIQYF
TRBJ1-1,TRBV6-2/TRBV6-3,CASSYAQVEGAFF
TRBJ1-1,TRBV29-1,CSVEGLDTMNTEAFF
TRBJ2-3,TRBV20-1,CSARDLPIGRSTDTQYF
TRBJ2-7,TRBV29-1,CSFERLRTKSYEQYF
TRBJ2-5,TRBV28,CASSLSPERERETQYF
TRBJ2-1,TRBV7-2,CASSLDISSYNEQFF
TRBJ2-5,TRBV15,CATSRVAEQETQYF
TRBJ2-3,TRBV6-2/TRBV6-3,CASRPLAGGRDTQYF
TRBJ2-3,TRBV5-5,CASSLSPQGLDVTQYF
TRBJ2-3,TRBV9,CASSDPLPASGSTDTQYF
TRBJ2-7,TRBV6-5,CASSFSGSGAYEQYF
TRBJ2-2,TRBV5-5,CASSLAENTGELFF
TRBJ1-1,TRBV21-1,CASSKGPATGTNTEAFF
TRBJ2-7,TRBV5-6,CASSLTGFEQYF
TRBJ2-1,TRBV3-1,CASTFGDAEQFF